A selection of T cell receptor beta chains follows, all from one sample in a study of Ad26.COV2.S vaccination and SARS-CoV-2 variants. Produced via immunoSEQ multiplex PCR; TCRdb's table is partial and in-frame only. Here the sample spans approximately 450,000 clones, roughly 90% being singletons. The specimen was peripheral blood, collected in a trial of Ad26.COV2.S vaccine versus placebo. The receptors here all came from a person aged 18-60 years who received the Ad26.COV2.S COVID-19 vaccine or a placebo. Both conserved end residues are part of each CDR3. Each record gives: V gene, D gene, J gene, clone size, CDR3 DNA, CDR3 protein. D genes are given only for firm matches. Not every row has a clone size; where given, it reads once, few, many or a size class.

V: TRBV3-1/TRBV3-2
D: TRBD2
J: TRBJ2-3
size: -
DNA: TGTGCCAGCAGCCAAGATAACGGACTAGCGGGAGCAGATACGCAGTATTTT
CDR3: CASSQDNGLAGADTQYF

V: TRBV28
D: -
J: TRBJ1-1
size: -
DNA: TGTGCCAGCAGTTTCCCCCAGGGCCTCATGAACACTGAAGCTTTCTTT
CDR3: CASSFPQGLMNTEAFF

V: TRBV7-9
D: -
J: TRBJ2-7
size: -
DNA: TGTGCCAGCACCGCGGGACCGAGGTTTTACGAGCAGTACTTC
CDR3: CASTAGPRFYEQYF

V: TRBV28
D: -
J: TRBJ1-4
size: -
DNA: TGTGCCAGCATCAACTACGGGAATGAAAAACTGTTTTTT
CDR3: CASINYGNEKLFF

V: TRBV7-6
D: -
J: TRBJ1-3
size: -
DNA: TGTGCCAGCCACTTGGGAACCGACTCTGGAAACACCATATATTTT
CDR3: CASHLGTDSGNTIYF

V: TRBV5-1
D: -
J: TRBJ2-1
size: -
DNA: TGCGCCAGCAGCTTGGGACAGCTCAATGAGCAGTTCTTC
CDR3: CASSLGQLNEQFF

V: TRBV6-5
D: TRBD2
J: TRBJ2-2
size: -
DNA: TGTGCCAGCAGTTCCCTAGCGGATAAGAACACCGGGGAGCTGTTTTTT
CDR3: CASSSLADKNTGELFF

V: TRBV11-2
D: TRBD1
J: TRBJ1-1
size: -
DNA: TGTGCCAGCAGCTTAGTACAGGGGATCACTGAAGCTTTCTTT
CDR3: CASSLVQGITEAFF

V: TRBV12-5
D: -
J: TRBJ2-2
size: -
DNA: TGTGCTAGTGGCACACCGGGACAAAAGAACACCGGGGAGCTGTTTTTT
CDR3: CASGTPGQKNTGELFF

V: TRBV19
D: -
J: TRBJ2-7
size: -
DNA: TGTGCCAGTAGTATATACGGACAGAACACCTACGAGCAGTACTTC
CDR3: CASSIYGQNTYEQYF

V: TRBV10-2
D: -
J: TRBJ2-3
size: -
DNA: TGCGCCAGCAGTTTATCCGGGACATCCATACCAGATACGCAGTATTTT
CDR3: CASSLSGTSIPDTQYF

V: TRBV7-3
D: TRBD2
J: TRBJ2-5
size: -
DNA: TGTGCCAGCAGCCCTCGACTAGCGGGAGCGGGTGAGACCCAGTACTTC
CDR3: CASSPRLAGAGETQYF

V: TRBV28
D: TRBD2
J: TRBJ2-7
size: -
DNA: TGTGCCAGCAGTTTAGGAGGTCTTGGGAGGGATACCTACGAGCAGTACTTC
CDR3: CASSLGGLGRDTYEQYF

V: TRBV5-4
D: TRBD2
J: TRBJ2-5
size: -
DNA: TGTGCCAGCAGCTTGGTCAGCGGGAGGGGAGAGACCCAGTACTTC
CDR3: CASSLVSGRGETQYF

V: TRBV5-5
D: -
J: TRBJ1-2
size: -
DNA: TGTGCCAGCAGCTTCGCAGACTATGGCTACACCTTC
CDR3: CASSFADYGYTF

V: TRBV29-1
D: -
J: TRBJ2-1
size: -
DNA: TGCAGCGTTGAAGATCGAGGGGCGGGTGACGGGCCGGATGAGCAGTTCTTC
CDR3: CSVEDRGAGDGPDEQFF

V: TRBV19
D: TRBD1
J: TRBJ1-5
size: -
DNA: TGTGCCAGTAGTCCGGGCAGGGGGGGACAGCCCCAGCATTTT
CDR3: CASSPGRGGQPQHF

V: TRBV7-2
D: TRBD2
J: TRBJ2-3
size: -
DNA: TGTGCCAGCAGCTCCGGGACTAGCGGGCGAGATACGCAGTATTTT
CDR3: CASSSGTSGRDTQYF

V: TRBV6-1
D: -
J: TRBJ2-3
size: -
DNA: TGTGCCAGCAGTGAAAGCTGGGCGTCGGGCACAGATACGCAGTATTTT
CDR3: CASSESWASGTDTQYF

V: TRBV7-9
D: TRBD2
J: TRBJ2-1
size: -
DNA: TGTGCCAGCAGCTTGCGGGAGTGGGGTGAGCAGTTCTTC
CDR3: CASSLREWGEQFF

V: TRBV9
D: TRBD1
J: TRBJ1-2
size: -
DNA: TGTGCCAGCAGCGTAGCCGGGGACAGAGGAGGCTACACCTTC
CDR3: CASSVAGDRGGYTF

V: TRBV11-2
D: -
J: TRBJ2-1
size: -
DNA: TGTGCCAGCAGACTTACAGGGATGTTTACGAATGAGCAGTTCTTC
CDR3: CASRLTGMFTNEQFF

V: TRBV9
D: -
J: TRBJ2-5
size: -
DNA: TGTGCCAGCAGCGCTCCCGGACAGACCCAGTACTTC
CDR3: CASSAPGQTQYF

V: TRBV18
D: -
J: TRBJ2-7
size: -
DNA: TGTGCCAGCTCACCATTGGACGGGAGCGGCGCCTACGAGCAGTACTTC
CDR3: CASSPLDGSGAYEQYF

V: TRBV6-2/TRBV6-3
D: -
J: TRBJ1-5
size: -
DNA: TGTGCCAGCAGTTACCCCCCAGGGAATAATCAGCCCCAGCATTTT
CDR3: CASSYPPGNNQPQHF

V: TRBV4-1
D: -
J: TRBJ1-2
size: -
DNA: TGCGCCAGCAGCCACGGGGGGGACGTCTATGGCTACACCTTC
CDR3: CASSHGGDVYGYTF

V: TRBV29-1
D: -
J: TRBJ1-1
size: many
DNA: TGCAGCGTTGATTTGGTTCACACTGAAGCTTTCTTT
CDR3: CSVDLVHTEAFF

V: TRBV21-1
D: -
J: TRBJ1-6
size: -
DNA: TGTGCCAGCAGCGAACTCTCCTTCAGGGATTCACCCCTCCACTTT
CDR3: CASSELSFRDSPLHF

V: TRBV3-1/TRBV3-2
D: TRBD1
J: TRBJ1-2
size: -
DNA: TGTGCCAGCAGCCCCCGGGACAGGGGGCTTGGCTACACCTTC
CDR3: CASSPRDRGLGYTF

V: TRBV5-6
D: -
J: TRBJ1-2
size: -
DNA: TGTGCCAGCAGCTTGGTCGCAGCTAACTATGGCTACACCTTC
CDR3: CASSLVAANYGYTF

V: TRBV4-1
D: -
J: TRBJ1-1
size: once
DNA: TGCGCCAGCAGCGCCGGGACTATGAACACTGAAGCTTTCTTT
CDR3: CASSAGTMNTEAFF

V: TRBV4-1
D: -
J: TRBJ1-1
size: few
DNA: TGCGCCAGCAGCACGGACAACACTGAAGCTTTCTTT
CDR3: CASSTDNTEAFF

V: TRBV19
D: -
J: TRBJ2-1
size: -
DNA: TGTGCCAGTAGTATCTTCCTTGTCTGGGACTACAATGAGCAGTTCTTC
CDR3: CASSIFLVWDYNEQFF

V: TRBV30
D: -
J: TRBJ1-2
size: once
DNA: TGTGCCTGTTCGAGTTCGTATGGCTACACCTTC
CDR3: CACSSSYGYTF